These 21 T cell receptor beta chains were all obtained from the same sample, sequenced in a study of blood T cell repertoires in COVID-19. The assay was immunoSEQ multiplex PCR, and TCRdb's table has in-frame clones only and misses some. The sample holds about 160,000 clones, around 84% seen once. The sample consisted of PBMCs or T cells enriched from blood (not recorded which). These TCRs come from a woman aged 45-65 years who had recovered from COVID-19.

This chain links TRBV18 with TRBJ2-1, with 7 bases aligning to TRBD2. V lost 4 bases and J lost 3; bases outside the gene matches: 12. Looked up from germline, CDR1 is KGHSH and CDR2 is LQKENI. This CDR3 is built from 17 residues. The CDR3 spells CASSRGEGLTGYNEQFF. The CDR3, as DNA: TGTGCCAGCTCACGAGGGGAGGGCCTAACCGGCTACAATGAGCAGTTCTTC.

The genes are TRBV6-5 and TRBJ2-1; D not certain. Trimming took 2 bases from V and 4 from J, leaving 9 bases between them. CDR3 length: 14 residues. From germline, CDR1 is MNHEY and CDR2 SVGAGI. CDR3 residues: CASSYTSVYNEQFF. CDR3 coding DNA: TGTGCCAGCAGTTACACCTCGGTATACAATGAGCAGTTCTTC.

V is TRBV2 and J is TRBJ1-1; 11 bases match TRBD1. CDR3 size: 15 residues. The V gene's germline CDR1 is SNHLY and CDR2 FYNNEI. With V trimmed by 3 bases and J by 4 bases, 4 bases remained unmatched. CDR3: CASSDLGQGATEAFF. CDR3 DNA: TGTGCCAGCAGTGATCTCGGACAGGGGGCCACTGAAGCTTTCTTT.

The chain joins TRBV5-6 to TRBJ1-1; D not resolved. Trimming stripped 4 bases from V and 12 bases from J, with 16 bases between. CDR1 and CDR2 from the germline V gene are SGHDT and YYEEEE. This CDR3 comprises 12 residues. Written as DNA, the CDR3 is TGTGCCAGCAGCCGGACGGGTGGGGAGCCTTTCTTT. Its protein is CASSRTGGEPFF.

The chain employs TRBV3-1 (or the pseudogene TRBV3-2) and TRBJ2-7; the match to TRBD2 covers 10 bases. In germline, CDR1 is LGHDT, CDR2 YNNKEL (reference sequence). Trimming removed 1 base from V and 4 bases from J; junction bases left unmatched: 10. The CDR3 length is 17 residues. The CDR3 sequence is CASSQGGTGLATYEQYF. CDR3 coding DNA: TGTGCCAGCAGCCAAGGGGGTACGGGACTAGCGACGTACGAGCAGTACTTC.

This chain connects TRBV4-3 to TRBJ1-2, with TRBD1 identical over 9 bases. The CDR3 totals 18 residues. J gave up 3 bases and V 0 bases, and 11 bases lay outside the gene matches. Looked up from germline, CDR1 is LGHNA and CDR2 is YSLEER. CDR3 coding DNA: TGCGCCAGCAGCCAAGAGGCGGGACAGGGTATTTCGTACTATGGCTACACCTTC. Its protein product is CASSQEAGQGISYYGYTF.

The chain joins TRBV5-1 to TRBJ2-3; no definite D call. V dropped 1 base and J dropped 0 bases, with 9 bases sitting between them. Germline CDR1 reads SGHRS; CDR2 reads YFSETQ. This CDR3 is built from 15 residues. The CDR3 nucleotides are TGCGCCAGCAGCTTGTTACACAGAAGCACAGATACGCAGTATTTT. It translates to CASSLLHRSTDTQYF.

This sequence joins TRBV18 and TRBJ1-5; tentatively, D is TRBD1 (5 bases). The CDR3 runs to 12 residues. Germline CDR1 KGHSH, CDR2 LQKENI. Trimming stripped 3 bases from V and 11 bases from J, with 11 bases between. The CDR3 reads CASSPDLGAQHF. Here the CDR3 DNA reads TGTGCCAGCTCACCGGACCTAGGGGCCCAGCATTTT.

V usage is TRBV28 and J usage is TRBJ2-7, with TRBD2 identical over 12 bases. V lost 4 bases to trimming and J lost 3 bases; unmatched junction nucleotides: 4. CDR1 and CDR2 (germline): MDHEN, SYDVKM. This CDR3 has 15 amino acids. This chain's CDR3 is CASSSGTSGRYEQYF. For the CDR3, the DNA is TGTGCCAGCAGTTCCGGGACTAGCGGGCGCTACGAGCAGTACTTC.

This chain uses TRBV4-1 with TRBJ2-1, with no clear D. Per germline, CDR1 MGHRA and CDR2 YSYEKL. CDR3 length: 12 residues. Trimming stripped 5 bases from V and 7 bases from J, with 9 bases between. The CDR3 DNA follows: TGCGCCAGCAGCAGACCCGGGAATGAGCAGTTCTTC. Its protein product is CASSRPGNEQFF.

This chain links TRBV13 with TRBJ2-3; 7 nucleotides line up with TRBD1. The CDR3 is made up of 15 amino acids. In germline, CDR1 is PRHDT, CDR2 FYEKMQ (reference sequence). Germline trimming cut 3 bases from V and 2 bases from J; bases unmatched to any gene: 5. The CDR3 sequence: CASSLTGFNTDTQYF. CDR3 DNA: TGTGCCAGCAGCTTGACAGGGTTCAACACAGATACGCAGTATTTT. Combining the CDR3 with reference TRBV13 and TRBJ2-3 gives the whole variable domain AAGVIQSPRHLIKEKRETATLKCYPIPRHDTVYWYQQGPGQDPQFLISFYEKMQSDKGSIPDRFSAQQFSDYHSELNMSSLELGDSALYFCASSLTGFNTDTQYFGPGTRLTVL.

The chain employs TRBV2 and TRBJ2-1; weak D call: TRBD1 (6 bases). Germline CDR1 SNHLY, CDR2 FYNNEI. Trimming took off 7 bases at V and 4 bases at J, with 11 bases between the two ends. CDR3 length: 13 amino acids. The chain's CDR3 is CASKFDRYNEQFF. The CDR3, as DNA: TGTGCCAGCAAGTTTGACAGGTACAATGAGCAGTTCTTC.

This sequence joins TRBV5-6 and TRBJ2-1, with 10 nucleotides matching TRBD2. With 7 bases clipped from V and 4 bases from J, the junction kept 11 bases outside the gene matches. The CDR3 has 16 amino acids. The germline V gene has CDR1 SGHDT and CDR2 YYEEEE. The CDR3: CASSGRASGGYNEQFF. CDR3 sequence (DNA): TGTGCCAGCTCGGGAAGGGCTAGCGGGGGTTACAATGAGCAGTTCTTC.

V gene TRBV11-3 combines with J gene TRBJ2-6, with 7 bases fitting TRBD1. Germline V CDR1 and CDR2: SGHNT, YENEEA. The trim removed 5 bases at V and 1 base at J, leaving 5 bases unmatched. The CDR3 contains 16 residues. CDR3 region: CASSRQGESGANVLTF. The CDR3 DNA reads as TGTGCCAGCAGCCGACAGGGAGAGTCTGGGGCCAACGTCCTGACTTTC.

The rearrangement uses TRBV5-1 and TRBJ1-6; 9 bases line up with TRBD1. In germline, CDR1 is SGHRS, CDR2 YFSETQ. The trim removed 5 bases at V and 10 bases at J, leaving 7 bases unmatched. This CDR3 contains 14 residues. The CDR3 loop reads CASRSTGGASPLHF. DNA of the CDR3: TGCGCCAGCAGATCTACAGGGGGCGCCTCACCCCTCCACTTT.

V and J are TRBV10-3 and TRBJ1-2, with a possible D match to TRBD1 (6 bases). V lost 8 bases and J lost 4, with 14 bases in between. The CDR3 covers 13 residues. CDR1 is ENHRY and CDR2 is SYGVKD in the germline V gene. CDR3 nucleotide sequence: TGTGCCATCGACGCCACGGACAGCTATGGCTACACCTTC. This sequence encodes CAIDATDSYGYTF.

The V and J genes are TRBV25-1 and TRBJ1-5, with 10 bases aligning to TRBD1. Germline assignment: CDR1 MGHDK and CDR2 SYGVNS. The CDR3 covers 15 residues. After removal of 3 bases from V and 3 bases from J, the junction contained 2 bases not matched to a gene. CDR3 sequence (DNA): TGTGCCAGCAGTGACGGGACAGGGGACAATCAGCCCCAGCATTTT. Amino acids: CASSDGTGDNQPQHF.

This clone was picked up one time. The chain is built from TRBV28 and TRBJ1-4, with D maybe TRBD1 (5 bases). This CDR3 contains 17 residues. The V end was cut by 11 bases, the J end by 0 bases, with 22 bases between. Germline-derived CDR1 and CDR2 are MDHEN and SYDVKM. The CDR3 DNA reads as TGTGCCGCAGGAGGGGCGGCACGAACTGCAACTAATGAAAAACTGTTTTTT. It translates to CAAGGAARTATNEKLFF.

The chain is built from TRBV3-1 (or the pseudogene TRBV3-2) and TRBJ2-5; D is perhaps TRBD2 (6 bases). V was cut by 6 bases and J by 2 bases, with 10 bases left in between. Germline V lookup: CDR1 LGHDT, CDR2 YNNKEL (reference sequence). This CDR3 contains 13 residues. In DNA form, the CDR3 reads TGTGCCAGCAGTTCCGGGACTCAAGAGACCCAGTACTTC. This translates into CASSSGTQETQYF.

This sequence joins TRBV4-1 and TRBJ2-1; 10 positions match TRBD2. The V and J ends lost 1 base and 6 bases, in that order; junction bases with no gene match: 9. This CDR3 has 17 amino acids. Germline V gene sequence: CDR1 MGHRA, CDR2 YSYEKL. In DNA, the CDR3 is TGCGCCAGCAGCCAAGTAGGGTCTAGCGGGAGATTCAATGAGCAGTTCTTC. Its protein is CASSQVGSSGRFNEQFF.

CDR3 loop: CASSIEGLSHSPLHF. For the CDR3, the DNA is TGTGCCAGTAGTATTGAGGGCCTCTCTCATTCACCCCTCCACTTT. The V gene is TRBV19, the J gene TRBJ1-6; D uncertain. Trimming stripped 3 bases from V and 8 bases from J, with 14 bases between. This CDR3 has 15 amino acids. The germline gives CDR1 LNHDA, CDR2 SQIVND (reference sequence).